This is a list of T cell receptor beta chains from one sample in a study of blood T cell repertoires in COVID-19. The protocol was immunoSEQ multiplex PCR, while the TCRdb copy is restricted to in-frame clones and leaves out a portion. The table lists about 220,000 clones, roughly four fifths of them singletons. Material for sequencing was PBMCs or T cells enriched from blood (not recorded which). All receptors derive from a woman in her 40s who had been exposed to COVID-19. CDR3s include the opening cysteine and the closing phenylalanine or tryptophan. The D gene is left open where the match is weak. Not every row has a clone size; where given, it reads once, few, many or a size class.

CDR3 length	clone size	J gene	V gene	D gene	CDR3 protein	CDR3 DNA
15	-	TRBJ1-5	TRBV2	-	CASSETGGGNQPQHF	TGTGCCAGCAGTGAGACAGGAGGAGGAAATCAGCCCCAGCATTTT
14	-	TRBJ1-3	TRBV6-5	-	CASSWSGQGNTIYF	TGTGCCAGCAGTTGGTCCGGACAGGGAAACACCATATATTTT
17	-	TRBJ2-2	TRBV19	-	CASSPNTRRGGTGELFF	TGTGCCAGTAGTCCAAATACTAGGAGAGGGGGAACCGGGGAGCTGTTTTTT
12	-	TRBJ1-2	TRBV24-1	-	CATEDSLYGYTF	TGTGCCACCGAGGACAGTCTCTATGGCTACACCTTC
19	-	TRBJ2-5	TRBV3-1/TRBV3-2	TRBD2	CASSQVSSLAGGPRETQYF	TGTGCCAGCAGCCAAGTGTCTTCTCTAGCGGGGGGGCCCCGGGAGACCCAGTACTTC
14	-	TRBJ2-7	TRBV7-9	TRBD1	CASSSRTGLREQYF	TGTGCCAGCAGCTCTCGGACAGGGTTGAGAGAGCAGTACTTC
12	-	TRBJ2-7	TRBV28	TRBD1	CATTTGAYEQYF	TGTGCCACAACGACAGGGGCGTACGAGCAGTACTTC
12	-	TRBJ1-2	TRBV12-3/TRBV12-4	-	CASSRRTGGYTF	TGTGCCAGCAGTCGTCGGACGGGGGGCTACACCTTC
16	once	TRBJ2-5	TRBV5-5	TRBD2	CASSLGLAEGQETQYF	TGTGCCAGCAGCTTGGGGCTAGCGGAGGGCCAAGAGACCCAGTACTTC
11	-	TRBJ2-1	TRBV15	-	CATSMENEQFF	TGTGCCACCAGCATGGAGAATGAGCAGTTCTTC
15	-	TRBJ2-1	TRBV7-2	TRBD1	CASSLDRGPYNEQFF	TGTGCCAGCAGCTTGGACAGGGGGCCCTACAATGAGCAGTTCTTC
14	-	TRBJ2-7	TRBV7-6	-	CASSPQGSIGEQYF	TGTGCCAGCAGCCCCCAGGGGTCAATAGGCGAGCAGTACTTC
16	once	TRBJ1-1	TRBV6-5	-	CASSYGGGQWNTEAFF	TGTGCCAGCAGTTACGGAGGTGGGCAGTGGAACACTGAAGCTTTCTTT
15	-	TRBJ1-1	TRBV9	-	CASSPAGGWDTEAFF	TGTGCCAGCAGCCCAGCCGGGGGATGGGACACTGAAGCTTTCTTT
15	-	TRBJ1-3	TRBV5-6	-	CASSPTRGSGNTIYF	TGTGCCAGCAGCCCGACAAGAGGGTCTGGAAACACCATATATTTT
17	-	TRBJ2-3	TRBV24-1	TRBD1	CATSDSSATGKIDTQYF	TGTGCCACCAGTGATTCCTCCGCGACAGGGAAGATAGATACGCAGTATTTT
13	once	TRBJ2-1	TRBV12-3/TRBV12-4	TRBD1	CASNRQGLDEQFF	TGTGCCAGCAATCGACAGGGTTTGGATGAGCAGTTCTTC
14	-	TRBJ1-1	TRBV9	-	CASSPGDSNTEAFF	TGTGCCAGCAGCCCGGGGGACTCGAACACTGAAGCTTTCTTT
14	-	TRBJ2-2	TRBV29-1	TRBD1	CSVEQGTGIGELFF	TGCAGCGTTGAGCAGGGGACAGGGATCGGGGAGCTGTTTTTT
15	-	TRBJ2-3	TRBV10-3	TRBD2	CATAGTSGSTDTQYF	TGTGCCACTGCCGGGACTAGCGGTTCCACAGATACGCAGTATTTT
17	-	TRBJ2-6	TRBV7-3	TRBD1	CASSLDRGSSGANVLTF	TGTGCCAGCAGCTTAGACAGGGGAAGCTCTGGGGCCAACGTCCTGACTTTC
16	-	TRBJ2-5	TRBV5-4	-	CASSRGGVRGSETQYF	TGTGCCAGCAGCCGAGGGGGGGTCCGGGGCTCGGAGACCCAGTACTTC
16	-	TRBJ1-1	TRBV19	TRBD1	CASKGQGGRSDTEAFF	TGTGCCAGTAAGGGACAGGGGGGACGCTCCGACACTGAAGCTTTCTTT
16	-	TRBJ2-2	TRBV7-3	TRBD1	CASSLQGGSNTGELFF	TGTGCCAGCAGCCTACAGGGGGGATCGAACACCGGGGAGCTGTTTTTT
13	-	TRBJ1-5	TRBV19	TRBD1	CASSLQGPQPQHF	TGTGCCAGTAGCCTACAGGGGCCTCAGCCCCAGCATTTT
15	-	TRBJ1-2	TRBV5-1	-	CASSPTPDSFNGYTF	TGCGCCAGCAGCCCCACCCCGGACAGCTTTAATGGCTACACCTTC
17	-	TRBJ2-1	TRBV5-3	TRBD2	CARSLSSGGVSYNEQFF	TGTGCCAGAAGCTTGAGCAGCGGGGGGGTCTCCTACAATGAGCAGTTCTTC
16	-	TRBJ1-2	TRBV5-1	TRBD1	CASSPQAGQGAGGYTF	TGCGCCAGCAGCCCCCAGGCCGGACAGGGGGCTGGTGGCTACACCTTC
14	-	TRBJ1-1	TRBV7-2	TRBD1	CASSSGQSNTEAFF	TGTGCCAGCAGCTCGGGACAGAGTAACACTGAAGCTTTCTTT
12	-	TRBJ1-1	TRBV29-1	TRBD1	CSVVQGGNEAFF	TGCAGCGTTGTACAGGGGGGGAATGAAGCTTTCTTT
14	-	TRBJ1-1	TRBV19	TRBD1	CASSIHRDRGAAFF	TGTGCCAGTAGTATACACCGGGACAGGGGGGCAGCTTTCTTT
16	-	TRBJ1-2	TRBV11-2	TRBD1	CASSSGQGMVGYGYTF	TGTGCCAGCAGCTCGGGACAGGGAATGGTAGGCTATGGCTACACCTTC
13	-	TRBJ2-1	TRBV7-3	TRBD2	CASSRLAAGEQFF	TGTGCCAGCAGCAGACTAGCGGCAGGGGAGCAGTTCTTC
17	few	TRBJ2-7	TRBV28	-	CASSLGPGMQRAYEQYF	TGTGCCAGCAGTTTAGGGCCGGGGATGCAGCGAGCCTACGAGCAGTACTTC
16	-	TRBJ2-2	TRBV3-1/TRBV3-2	TRBD1	CASSQYNGTGGGELFF	TGTGCCAGCAGCCAGTATAATGGGACAGGGGGCGGGGAGCTGTTTTTT
14	once	TRBJ1-6	TRBV6-5	-	CASITTGSGSPLHF	TGTGCCAGCATTACGACAGGATCTGGTTCACCCCTCCACTTT
10	-	TRBJ2-1	TRBV20-1	-	CSAISNEQFF	TGCAGTGCTATTAGTAATGAGCAGTTCTTC
13	-	TRBJ1-1	TRBV2	-	CASSENPQTEAFF	TGTGCCAGCAGTGAAAACCCACAAACTGAAGCTTTCTTT
14	few	TRBJ2-3	TRBV5-1	-	CASTPKRSTDTQYF	TGCGCCAGCACCCCCAAGCGGAGCACAGATACGCAGTATTTT
12	-	TRBJ1-6	TRBV28	TRBD1	CASSPPQGAGHF	TGTGCCAGCAGTCCACCACAGGGGGCCGGCCACTTT
18	-	TRBJ1-1	TRBV12-2	-	CASRSSTAGGVMNTEAFF	TGTGCAAGTCGCTCATCAACGGCCGGGGGAGTCATGAACACTGAAGCTTTCTTT
16	-	TRBJ2-2	TRBV11-2	-	CASSLSGTSNTGELFF	TGTGCCAGCAGCTTAAGTGGGACATCGAACACCGGGGAGCTGTTTTTT
14	-	TRBJ2-3	TRBV2	TRBD2	CASSFGLALDTQYF	TGTGCCAGCAGTTTCGGACTAGCGCTGGATACGCAGTATTTT
15	-	TRBJ2-5	TRBV7-9	TRBD1	CASSLGGTVQETQYF	TGTGCCAGCAGCTTAGGAGGGACAGTCCAAGAGACCCAGTACTTC
16	-	TRBJ2-5	TRBV7-2	TRBD1	CASSLVDRGHQETQYF	TGTGCCAGCAGCTTAGTGGACAGGGGCCACCAAGAGACCCAGTACTTC
15	-	TRBJ1-4	TRBV7-2	TRBD1	CASSLGGQGNEKLFF	TGTGCCAGCAGCTTAGGCGGACAGGGCAATGAAAAACTGTTTTTT
14	-	TRBJ2-5	TRBV2	TRBD2	CASSERGGQETQYF	TGTGCCAGCAGTGAACGGGGGGGCCAAGAGACCCAGTACTTC
16	once	TRBJ2-2	TRBV7-6	TRBD2	CASSFLAGGPYGELFF	TGTGCCAGCAGCTTCCTAGCGGGGGGGCCTTACGGGGAGCTGTTTTTT
18	-	TRBJ2-2	TRBV30	TRBD2	CASVVGLAGGPGTGELFF	TGTGCCTCGGTCGTCGGACTAGCGGGGGGGCCGGGCACCGGGGAGCTGTTTTTT
17	-	TRBJ1-2	TRBV6-1	TRBD1	CASSALRTGGSSYGYTF	TGTGCCAGCAGTGCCCTCCGGACAGGGGGCTCTAGCTATGGCTACACCTTC
15	few	TRBJ2-3	TRBV6-2/TRBV6-3	-	CASSLPQLQGDTQYF	TGTGCCAGCAGTCTTCCCCAACTTCAGGGAGATACGCAGTATTTT